Below are 13 T cell receptor beta chains sequenced from a single sample in a study of blood T cell repertoires in COVID-19. Here immunoSEQ multiplex PCR was the method, and the copy in TCRdb shows in-frame clones only, minus some. The sample contains 310,000 or so clones, around 83% of which appear only once. The sequenced material came from peripheral blood. All receptors come from a woman between 45 and 65 years old with acute or convalescent COVID-19.

The rearrangement links TRBV12-5 to TRBJ1-5; no reliable D call. The ends were cut back, 0 bases at V and 0 bases at J, with 18 bases in the middle. The CDR3 loop spans 19 amino acids. The germline V gene encodes CDR1 LGHNT and CDR2 FRNRAP. The CDR3 coding sequence is TGTGCTAGTGGTTTGGTAAAAGGTGTCAGAACTATTAGCAATCAGCCCCAGCATTTT. Translating it yields CASGLVKGVRTISNQPQHF.

The V gene is TRBV6-6, the J gene TRBJ1-3; D not resolved. Germline lookup yields CDR1 MNHNY and CDR2 SVGAGI (reference sequence). The CDR3 totals 16 residues. V lost 2 bases and J lost 0, with 11 bases in between. CDR3 amino acids: CASSYGLGSSGNTIYF. The CDR3 bases are TGTGCCAGCAGTTACGGTCTGGGGAGCTCTGGAAACACCATATATTTT.

This clone appeared a single time. The rearrangement links TRBV3-1 (or the pseudogene TRBV3-2) to TRBJ1-2, with 10 positions matching TRBD1. The CDR3 runs 15 residues. With 1 base clipped from V and 8 bases from J, the junction kept 7 bases outside the gene matches. Germline V gene data show CDR1 as LGHDT and CDR2 as YNNKEL (reference sequence). The CDR3: CASSQGDRGKKGYTF. As DNA, the CDR3 is TGTGCCAGCAGCCAAGGGGACAGGGGAAAAAAGGGCTACACCTTC.

The chain couples TRBV5-1 to TRBJ2-2, with 9 bases lining up with TRBD2. CDR3 length: 16 residues. V was pared by 4 bases and J by 0 bases, with 4 bases of the junction left unmatched. CDR1 SGHRS and CDR2 YFSETQ come from the germline V gene. The CDR3 DNA reads TGCGCCAGCAGCCGATTAGCGGGGGCGAACACCGGGGAGCTGTTTTTT. This gives the protein CASSRLAGANTGELFF.

This chain joins TRBV11-1 and TRBJ1-5, with 10 bases lining up with TRBD1. The CDR3 length is 13 residues. V lost 5 bases, J lost 9 bases, and 4 bases stayed unmatched. The germline CDR1 and CDR2 sequences are SGHAT and FQDESV (reference sequence). The CDR3 DNA reads TGTGCCAGCAGCCCGGGACAGGGGTTGCCCCAGCATTTT. Translation gives CASSPGQGLPQHF. The complete variable domain, with remaining parts taken from reference TRBV11-1 and TRBJ1-5, reads EAEVAQSPRYKITEKSQAVAFWCDPISGHATLYWYRQILGQGPELLVQFQDESVVDDSQLPKDRFSAERLKGVDSTLKIQPAELGDSAMYLCASSPGQGLPQHFGDGTRLSIL.

This chain joins TRBV18 and TRBJ1-6; D not certain. The CDR3 has 16 amino acids. Germline lookup yields CDR1 KGHSH and CDR2 LQKENI. The ends were cut back, 2 bases at V and 6 bases at J, with 14 bases in the middle. This chain's CDR3 is CASSPSSGLTNSPLHF. CDR3 sequence (DNA): TGTGCCAGCTCACCATCGTCGGGATTAACTAATTCACCCCTCCACTTT.

The chain couples TRBV7-2 to TRBJ2-3; D gene uncertain. V was clipped by 6 bases and J by 3 bases, with 7 bases between them. The germline V gene encodes CDR1 SGHTA and CDR2 FQGNSA. The CDR3 extends over 12 amino acids. Written as DNA, the CDR3 is TGTGCCAGCAGTCCCCCTACAGATACGCAGTATTTT. It yields the protein CASSPPTDTQYF.

This clone has just a few counts. The V call is TRBV19, the J call TRBJ1-1, with 7 bases matching TRBD1. The CDR3 loop spans 14 amino acids. V shed 6 bases and J 2 bases; nucleotides not matched to a gene: 6. Germline V gene sequence: CDR1 LNHDA, CDR2 SQIVND (reference sequence). In DNA form, the CDR3 reads TGTGCCAGTAGACCGGACAGGTCAAACACTGAAGCTTTCTTT. It translates to CASRPDRSNTEAFF.

In the case of this clone: The same CDR3 can be traced to other DNA sequences in this sample. The chain recombines TRBV30 with TRBJ1-3; D possibly corresponds to TRBD1 (6 bases). The V end lost 5 bases, the J end lost 3 bases, and 11 bases lay between the germline ends. CDR3 length: 13 residues. Per the germline V gene, CDR1 is GTSNPN and CDR2 is SVGIG (reference sequence). The CDR3 loop is CAWATGNGNTIYF. Here the CDR3 DNA reads TGTGCCTGGGCCACAGGGAATGGAAACACCATATATTTT.

This chain uses TRBV30 with TRBJ1-2; TRBD1 aligns across 7 bases. CDR1 and CDR2 (germline): GTSNPN, SVGIG (reference sequence). This CDR3 has 15 residues. Germline trimming cut 2 bases from V and 4 bases from J; bases unmatched to any gene: 10. This CDR3 reads CAWSHTPGQLYGYTF. The CDR3 region has the DNA TGTGCCTGGAGTCACACCCCGGGACAGCTCTATGGCTACACCTTC.

This clone was counted between two and nine times. The DNA of the CDR3 is TGTGCCTGGAGTGTGCCGACATGGGATAATTCACCCCTCCACTTT. This codes for CAWSVPTWDNSPLHF. The chain couples TRBV30 to TRBJ1-6; D not resolved. Germline assignment: CDR1 GTSNPN and CDR2 SVGIG (reference sequence). The V end lost 0 bases, the J end lost 5 bases, and 11 bases lay between the germline ends. This CDR3 is built from 15 residues.

J is TRBJ2-7 and V is TRBV18; TRBD1 matches at 8 bases. Trimming removed 3 bases from V and 4 bases from J; junction bases left unmatched: 8. CDR1 and CDR2 (germline): KGHSH, LQKENI. The CDR3 length is 15 residues. CDR3 loop: CASSPGRDRLYEQYF. The CDR3 DNA sequence: TGTGCCAGCTCACCGGGACGGGACAGGCTTTACGAGCAGTACTTC.

This chain joins TRBV5-4 and TRBJ1-2, with a tentative D call TRBD1 (6 bases). Trimming left V 0 bases short and J 8 bases short, with 14 bases between. Per germline, CDR1 SGHNT and CDR2 YYREEE (reference sequence). This CDR3 comprises 14 residues. CDR3 protein: CASSLERGAQGYTF. The CDR3 nucleotides are TGTGCCAGCAGCTTGGAACGGGGGGCGCAAGGCTACACCTTC.